What follows is one T cell receptor beta chain and its context. This entry comes from a study of blood T cell repertoires in COVID-19. Background on the study: T cells, B-cell-depleted T cells, or PBMCs provided the cDNA or gDNA that served as material.

The method was immunoSEQ multiplex PCR; TCRdb's version includes in-frame clones alone and lacks a portion of them. The sample lists roughly 200,000 clones, about 81% occurring once. Germline V CDR1 and CDR2: LGHDT, YNNKEL (reference sequence). V was cut by 1 base and J by 5 bases, with 6 bases left in between. The CDR3 runs to 12 residues. The receptor comes from a woman over 75 with COVID-19, enrolled during active disease. This rearrangement joins TRBV3-1 (or the pseudogene TRBV3-2) to TRBJ2-7; D not resolved. The sample was peripheral blood. The CDR3, as DNA: TGTGCCAGCAGCCAAGTGCGAGACGAGCAGTACTTC. Protein sequence: CASSQVRDEQYF.